The entry below describes one T cell receptor (beta chain). Only in-frame clones appear in the TCRdb table, and some are missing; sequencing was by immunoSEQ multiplex PCR. The sample has approximately 150,000 clones, about 87% seen once. The data are from a study of blood T cell repertoires in COVID-19. Study-level background: Sources were T cells, B-cell-depleted T cells, or PBMCs; the material itself was cDNA or gDNA.

There are 14 residues in the CDR3. Germline CDR1 MDHEN, CDR2 SYDVKM. Trimming removed 1 base from V and 1 base from J, with 7 bases in between. The gene calls are TRBV28 and TRBJ1-2; D possibly corresponds to TRBD1 (5 bases). The sequence was collected from a woman aged 50 to 60 with acute or convalescent COVID-19. The sequenced sample consisted of peripheral blood. DNA for the CDR3: TGTGCCAGCAGTTTATTTCAGGGTAACTATGGCTACACCTTC. This sequence encodes CASSLFQGNYGYTF.